Sequencing of this T cell receptor (beta chain) was carried out in a study of tumor-infiltrating lymphocytes in localized non-small cell lung cancer. Study as a whole: Patients included smokers and never-smokers with various histologies, some sampled after neoadjuvant chemotherapy. Tumor tissue and non-adjacent uninvolved lung came from each patient. General study findings and limits: Technical variation could not be separated from intratumor heterogeneity here. IM1 and IM2 tumors showed no difference in T-cell fraction.

Data came from immunoSEQ multiplex PCR; TCRdb stores just in-frame clones and leaves some out. The table has about 15,000 clones, about 75% seen once. In regard to this clone: What it binds is not known.

This CDR3 is built from 13 residues. V lost 5 bases and J 7 bases, leaving 11 bases between the germline ends. CDR1 SGHTA and CDR2 FQGNSA come from the germline V gene. Sequencing was carried out using lung tumor tissue. This TCR derives from a human donor with non-small cell lung cancer. J is TRBJ1-4 and V is TRBV7-2; weak D call: TRBD1 (6 bases). This CDR3 is CASSPRTAEKLFF. CDR3 nucleotide sequence: TGTGCCAGCAGCCCGCGGACAGCTGAAAAACTGTTTTTT.